This T cell receptor (beta chain) is drawn from a study of cytotoxic CD8 clonotypes in ibrutinib-treated CLL. The CDR3 has 12 residues. Germline-derived CDR1 and CDR2 are MDHEN and SYDVKM. Trimming removed 8 bases at V and 8 bases at J, with 15 bases between. Researchers set a sequencing depth target of 1 in 200,000 to 1 in 1 million T cells. Libraries were prepared by immunoSEQ multiplex PCR; TCRdb keeps only in-frame clonotypes and omits some of them. The sample lists around 70,000 clones, 90% occurring once. Study outcomes and limitations: Elevated clonality accompanied ibrutinib response, with a return toward baseline values at progression.

About this clone itself: Its antigen is unidentified.

This specimen was PBMCs, taken after 12 months of ibrutinib treatment. The chain couples TRBV28 to TRBJ1-1; D unclear. The sequence derives from a human donor with chronic lymphocytic leukemia. The CDR3 DNA sequence: TGTGCCAGCCCTACTGGCGGAGGAGAAGCTTTCTTT. Its protein is CASPTGGGEAFF.